The T cell receptor beta chain under discussion was sequenced for a study of blood T cell repertoires in COVID-19. About the research overall: Sources were T cells, B-cell-depleted T cells, or PBMCs; the material itself was cDNA or gDNA.

The repertoire was sequenced with immunoSEQ multiplex PCR; TCRdb's copy has only in-frame clones and lacks some. The sample has 35,000 to 50,000 clones, more than 80% seen once; the top ten hold 4% to 5%. The CDR3 loop spans 16 amino acids. Germline assignment: CDR1 MNHEY and CDR2 SMNVEV (reference sequence). The germline V and J ends were trimmed by 10 bases and 4 bases, with 23 bases remaining between them. Sequenced input: peripheral blood. The genes are TRBV27 and TRBJ2-1, with D perhaps matching TRBD2 (5 bases). The receptor's source is a man aged 55-75 years with acute or convalescent COVID-19. The CDR3 DNA reads as TGTGCCACCGCACCTTCTCTCGCGGAGGTATACAATGAGCAGTTCTTC. Residues: CATAPSLAEVYNEQFF.